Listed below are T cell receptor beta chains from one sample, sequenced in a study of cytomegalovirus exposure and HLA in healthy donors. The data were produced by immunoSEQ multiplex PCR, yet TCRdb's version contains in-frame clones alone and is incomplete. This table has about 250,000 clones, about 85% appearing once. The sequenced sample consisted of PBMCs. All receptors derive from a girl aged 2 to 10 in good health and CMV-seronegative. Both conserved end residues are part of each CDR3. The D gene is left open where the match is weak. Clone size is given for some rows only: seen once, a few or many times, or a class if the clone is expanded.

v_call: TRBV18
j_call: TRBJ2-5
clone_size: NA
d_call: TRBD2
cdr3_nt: TGTGCCAGCTCACCAACGGGGACTAGCGGGGGCCGGATCCAAGAGACCCAGTACTTC
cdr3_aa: CASSPTGTSGGRIQETQYF

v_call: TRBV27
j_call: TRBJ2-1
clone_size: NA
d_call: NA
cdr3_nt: TGTGCCAGCAGTTCCCGAGCGGGCTCCTACAATGAGCAGTTCTTC
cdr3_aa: CASSSRAGSYNEQFF

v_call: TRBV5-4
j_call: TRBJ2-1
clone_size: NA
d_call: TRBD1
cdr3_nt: TGTGCCAGCAGGGACAGGGGCGCGTTGACGAATGAGCAGTTCTTC
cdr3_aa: CASRDRGALTNEQFF

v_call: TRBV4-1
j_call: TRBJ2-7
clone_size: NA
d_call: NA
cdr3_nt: TGCGCCAGCAGCCAATCCGGACAGCCCTCCTACGAGCAGTACTTC
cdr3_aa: CASSQSGQPSYEQYF

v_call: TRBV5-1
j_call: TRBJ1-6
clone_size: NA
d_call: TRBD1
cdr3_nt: TGCGCCAGCAGCTTGGCCGCAGGGGGATATTCACCCCTCCACTTT
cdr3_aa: CASSLAAGGYSPLHF

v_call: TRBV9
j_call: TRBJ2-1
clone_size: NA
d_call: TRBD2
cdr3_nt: TGTGCCAGCAGCTTAACCGGGACTAGCGGGATCACCTACAATGAGCAGTTCTTC
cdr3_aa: CASSLTGTSGITYNEQFF

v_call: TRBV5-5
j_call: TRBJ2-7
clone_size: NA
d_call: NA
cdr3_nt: TGTGCCAGCAGCTTGTTCCAGGGTAGATCCTACGAGCAGTACTTC
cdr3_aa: CASSLFQGRSYEQYF

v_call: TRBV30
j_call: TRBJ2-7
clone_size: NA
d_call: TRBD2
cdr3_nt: TGTGCCTGGAGTGTACGGACTAGCGGGAGTCCGCAGTACTTC
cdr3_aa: CAWSVRTSGSPQYF

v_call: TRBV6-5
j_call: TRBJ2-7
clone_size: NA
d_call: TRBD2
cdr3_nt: TGTGCCAGCAGTTACTCGGGCCTAGCGGGCGTCTACGAGCAGTACTTC
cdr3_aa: CASSYSGLAGVYEQYF

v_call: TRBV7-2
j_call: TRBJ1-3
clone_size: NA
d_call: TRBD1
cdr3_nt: TGTGCCAGCAGACCCTCGACAGGGCGGAACACCATATATTTT
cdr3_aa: CASRPSTGRNTIYF

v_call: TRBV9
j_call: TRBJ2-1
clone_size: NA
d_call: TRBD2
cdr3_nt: TGTGCCAGCAGCGTAGTAGCGGGAATCTACAATGAGCAGTTCTTC
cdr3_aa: CASSVVAGIYNEQFF

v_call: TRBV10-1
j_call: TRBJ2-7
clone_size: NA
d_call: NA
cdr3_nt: TGCGCCAGCAGTGAGTCGCGGCTGGGGACATCCCGTTGGGAGCAGTACTTC
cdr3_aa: CASSESRLGTSRWEQYF

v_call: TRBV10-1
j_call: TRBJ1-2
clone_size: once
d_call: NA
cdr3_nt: TGCGCCAGCAGTGAGTCGGCGGGGGAAGGCTACACCTTC
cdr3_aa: CASSESAGEGYTF

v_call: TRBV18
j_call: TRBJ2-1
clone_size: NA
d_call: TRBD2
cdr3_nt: TGTGCCAGCTCACCACGAAGACTAGCGGATTCCTACAATGAGCAGTTCTTC
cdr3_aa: CASSPRRLADSYNEQFF

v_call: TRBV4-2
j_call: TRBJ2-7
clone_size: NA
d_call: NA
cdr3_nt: TGTGCCAGCAGCCAAGTTTCGGGAAGCACCTACGAGCAGTACTTC
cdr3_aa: CASSQVSGSTYEQYF

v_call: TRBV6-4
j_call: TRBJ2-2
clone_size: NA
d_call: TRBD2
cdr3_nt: TGTGCCAGCAGTGAAGGACTAGCGGGAGGGCCGAACACCGGGGAGCTGTTTTTT
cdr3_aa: CASSEGLAGGPNTGELFF

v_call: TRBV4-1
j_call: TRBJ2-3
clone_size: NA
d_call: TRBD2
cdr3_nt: TGCGCCAGCAGCCAAGGAGACGGCGGGAGAACCACAGATACGCAGTATTTT
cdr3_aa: CASSQGDGGRTTDTQYF

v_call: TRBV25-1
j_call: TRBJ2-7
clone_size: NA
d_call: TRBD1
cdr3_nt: TGTGCCAGCAGTATCCGACAGGGAACCTACGAGCAGTACTTC
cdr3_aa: CASSIRQGTYEQYF

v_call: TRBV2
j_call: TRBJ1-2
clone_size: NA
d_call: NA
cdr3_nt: TGTGCCAGCAGTGAACCCACAGGGCGGAATGGCTACACCTTC
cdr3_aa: CASSEPTGRNGYTF

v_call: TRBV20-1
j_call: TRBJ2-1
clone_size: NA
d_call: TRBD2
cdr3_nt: TGCAGTGCTGGGCGGGGCGGGAGGTTCTTC
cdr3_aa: CSAGRGGRFF

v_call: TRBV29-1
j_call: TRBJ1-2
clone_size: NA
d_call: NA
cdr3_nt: TGCAGCGTTGTCAACAGAAACTATGGCTACACCTTC
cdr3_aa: CSVVNRNYGYTF

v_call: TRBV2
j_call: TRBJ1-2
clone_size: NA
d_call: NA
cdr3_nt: TGTGCCAGCAGTGAACAGGGTGTGAGGGGCTACACCTTC
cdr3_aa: CASSEQGVRGYTF

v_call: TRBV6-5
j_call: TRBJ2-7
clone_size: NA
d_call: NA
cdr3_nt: TGTGCCAGCAGTTACTCGTGGACTAATGGGGAGCAGTACTTC
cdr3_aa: CASSYSWTNGEQYF

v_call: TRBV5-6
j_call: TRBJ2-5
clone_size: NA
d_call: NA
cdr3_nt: TGTGCCAGCAGCTCAAAGGGGGTCGGGGCACAAGAGACCCAGTACTTC
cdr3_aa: CASSSKGVGAQETQYF

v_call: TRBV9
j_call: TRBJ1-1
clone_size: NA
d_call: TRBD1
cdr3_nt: TGTGCCAGCAGCGTAGCCCAGGGGGCGCGTACTGAAGCTTTCTTT
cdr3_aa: CASSVAQGARTEAFF

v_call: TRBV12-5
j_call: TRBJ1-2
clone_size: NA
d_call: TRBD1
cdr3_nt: TGTGCTAGTGGTTTGACCTCAGGGGGCGATGGCTACACCTTC
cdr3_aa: CASGLTSGGDGYTF

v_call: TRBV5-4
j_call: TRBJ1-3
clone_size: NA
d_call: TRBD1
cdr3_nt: TGTGCCAGCAGTACCGGGACAGGGGGGACTGGAAACACCATATATTTT
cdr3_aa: CASSTGTGGTGNTIYF

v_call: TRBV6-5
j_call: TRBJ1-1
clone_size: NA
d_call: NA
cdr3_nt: TGTGCCAGCAGTTACCGGGGGGGCACTGAAGCTTTCTTT
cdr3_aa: CASSYRGGTEAFF

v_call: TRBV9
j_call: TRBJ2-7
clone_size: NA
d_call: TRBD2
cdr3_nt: TGTGCCAGCAGCGTAGGACTAGCGGAGGCTGGCGAGCAGTACTTC
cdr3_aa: CASSVGLAEAGEQYF

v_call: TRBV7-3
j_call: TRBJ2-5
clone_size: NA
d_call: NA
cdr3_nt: TGTGCCAGCAGCCCAGGGAACGGAAGGACCCAGTACTTC
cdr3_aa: CASSPGNGRTQYF

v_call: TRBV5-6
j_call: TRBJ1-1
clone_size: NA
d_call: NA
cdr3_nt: TGTGCCAGCAGCTTGGAAAGGGGCCGCACTGAAGCTTTCTTT
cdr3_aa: CASSLERGRTEAFF

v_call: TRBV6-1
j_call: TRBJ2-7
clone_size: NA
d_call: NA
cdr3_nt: TGTGCCAGCAGTGAAGCCTTCAGGGTTTTGTACGAGCAGTACTTC
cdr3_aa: CASSEAFRVLYEQYF

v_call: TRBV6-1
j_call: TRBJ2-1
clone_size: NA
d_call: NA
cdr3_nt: TGTGCCAGCAGTGAATTAGGGGTAGGCATTCAGTTCTTC
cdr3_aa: CASSELGVGIQFF

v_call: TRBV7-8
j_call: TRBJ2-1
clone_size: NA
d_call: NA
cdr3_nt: TGTGCCAGCAGCTTGGGACTCCCCCTCTCCTACAATGAGCAGTTCTTC
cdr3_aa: CASSLGLPLSYNEQFF

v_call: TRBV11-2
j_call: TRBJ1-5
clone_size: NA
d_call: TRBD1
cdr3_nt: TGTGCCAGCAGCCGGGACAGGTATCAGCCCCAGCATTTT
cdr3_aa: CASSRDRYQPQHF

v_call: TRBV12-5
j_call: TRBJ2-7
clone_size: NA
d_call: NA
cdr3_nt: TGTGCTAGTGGTTTGTCCCTTACACGAAACAACGAGCAGTACTTC
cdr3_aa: CASGLSLTRNNEQYF

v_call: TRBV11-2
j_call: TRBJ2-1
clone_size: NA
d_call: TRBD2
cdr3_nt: TGTGCCAGCAGGGCCCGGACTAGCGGGGGATACAATGAGCAGTTCTTC
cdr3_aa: CASRARTSGGYNEQFF

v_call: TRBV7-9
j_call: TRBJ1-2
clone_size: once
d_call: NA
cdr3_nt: TGTGCCAGCAGCTTAGGGAACAGGCGCAACTATGGCTACACCTTC
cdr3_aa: CASSLGNRRNYGYTF

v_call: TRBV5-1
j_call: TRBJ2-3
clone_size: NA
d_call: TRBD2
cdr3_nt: TGCGCCAGCACAGCGGGAGGGCCACGCACAGATACGCAGTATTTT
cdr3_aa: CASTAGGPRTDTQYF

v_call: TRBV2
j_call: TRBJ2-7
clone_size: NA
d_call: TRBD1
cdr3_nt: TGTGCCAGCAGTGAAGGGACAGGGCGGGAGCAGTACTTC
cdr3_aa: CASSEGTGREQYF

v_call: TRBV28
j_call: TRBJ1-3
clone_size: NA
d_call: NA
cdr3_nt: TGTGCCAGCAGTTCACTGATCTCTGGAAACACCATATATTTT
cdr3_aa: CASSSLISGNTIYF

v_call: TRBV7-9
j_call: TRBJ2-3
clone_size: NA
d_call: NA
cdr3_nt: TGTGCCAGCAGCTTAGAATCGGATACGCAGTATTTT
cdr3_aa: CASSLESDTQYF

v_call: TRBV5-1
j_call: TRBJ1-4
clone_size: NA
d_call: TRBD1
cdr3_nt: TGCGCCAGCAGCCTTCTGACAGGGGGGAATGAAAAACTGTTTTTT
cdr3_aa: CASSLLTGGNEKLFF

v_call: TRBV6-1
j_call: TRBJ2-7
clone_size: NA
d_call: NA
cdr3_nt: TGTGCCAGCAGTCGAGCGGACTTAATCTCCTACGAGCAGTACTTC
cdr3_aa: CASSRADLISYEQYF

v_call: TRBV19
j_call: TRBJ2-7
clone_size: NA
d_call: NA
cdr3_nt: TGTGCCAGTGGACAGTCAGCCTACGAGCAGTACTTC
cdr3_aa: CASGQSAYEQYF

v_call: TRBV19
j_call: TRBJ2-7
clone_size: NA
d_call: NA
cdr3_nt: TGTGCCAGTAGTAACGGGGGGCACTCCTACGAGCAGTACTTC
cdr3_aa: CASSNGGHSYEQYF

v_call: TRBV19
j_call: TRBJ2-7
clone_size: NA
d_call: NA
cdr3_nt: TGTGCCAGTAGTATCAGCGGAAACTACTACGAGCAGTACTTC
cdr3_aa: CASSISGNYYEQYF

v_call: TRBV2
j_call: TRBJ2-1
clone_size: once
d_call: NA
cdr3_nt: TGTGCCAGCAGTGAAGCACCGGGGATGGGTAATGAGCAGTTCTTC
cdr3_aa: CASSEAPGMGNEQFF

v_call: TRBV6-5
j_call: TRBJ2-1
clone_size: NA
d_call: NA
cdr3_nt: TGTGCCAGCAGTTACTCGGACAGGCCTGGGGACTGGCAGTTCTTC
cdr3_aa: CASSYSDRPGDWQFF

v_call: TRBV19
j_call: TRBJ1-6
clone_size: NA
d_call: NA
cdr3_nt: TGTGCCAGTAATCCATCTAGCTCCTATAATTCACCCCTCCACTTT
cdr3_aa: CASNPSSSYNSPLHF

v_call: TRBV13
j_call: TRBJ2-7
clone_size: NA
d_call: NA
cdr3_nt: TGTGTCAGCAGCTTAGTGGCAGGGCCATCCTACGAGCAGTACTTC
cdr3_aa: CVSSLVAGPSYEQYF

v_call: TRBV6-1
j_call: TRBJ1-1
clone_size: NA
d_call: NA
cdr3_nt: TGTGCCAGCAGTTATTCCCGACAGAATGTTGGGGCTTTCTTT
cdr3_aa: CASSYSRQNVGAFF

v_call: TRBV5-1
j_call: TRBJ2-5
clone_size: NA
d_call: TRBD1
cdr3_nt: TGCGCCAGCAGCTCGGGACAGGGAGAGACCCAGTACTTC
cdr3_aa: CASSSGQGETQYF